Listed below are T cell receptor beta chains from one sample, sequenced in a study of T cells expressing NK-cell markers. No DNA is given; TCRdb re-called the 5' RACE reads and lists each CDR3 protein once. Its table records about 460,000 distinct CDR3 sequences. The sample consisted of blood T cells: a sorted CD56 or NKG2C T cell subset, CD4+ or CD8+ T cells, or bulk PBMC T cells (not recorded which). These TCRs come from a woman in her forties or fifties in good health. Both conserved end residues are part of each CDR3.

TRBJ2-2 | TRBV20-1 | CSARGGGTGTGELFF
TRBJ2-1 | TRBV24-1 | CATSDPGLAGGRNNEQFF
TRBJ2-5 | TRBV11-3 | CASSEKKAYIQETQYF
TRBJ1-2 | TRBV2 | CASSAVGHYGYTF
TRBJ2-5 | TRBV5-5 | CASSLPLAGKETQYF
TRBJ2-5 | TRBV6-5 | CASSSELQETQYF
TRBJ1-1 | TRBV3-1 | CASSSIPRTEAFF
TRBJ2-3 | TRBV2 | CASSDFGFSDTQYF
TRBJ2-1 | TRBV6-1 | CASSEGGTTYQQFF
TRBJ2-5 | TRBV19 | CASRTSVNRQETQYF
TRBJ2-1 | TRBV7-9 | CASSPWTSGRSGEQFF
TRBJ2-2 | TRBV20-1 | CSAIPLDRPNTGELFF
TRBJ1-1 | TRBV7-7 | CASSFLGDPEAFF
TRBJ1-2 | TRBV11-2 | CASSLGSRPGGGYTF
TRBJ2-2 | TRBV6-5 | CASSLIAGGSANTGELFF
TRBJ2-1 | TRBV12-3/TRBV12-4 | CASSSGLAEGAEQFF
TRBJ2-5 | TRBV2 | CASRRLAGGGETQYF
TRBJ2-3 | TRBV19 | CASSAGVTQYF
TRBJ1-1 | TRBV12-3/TRBV12-4 | CASSLPRDRKMNTEAFF
TRBJ2-2 | TRBV20-1 | CSARGSGYHTGELFF
TRBJ2-2 | TRBV6-2/TRBV6-3 | CASSTPQGITGELFF
TRBJ2-7 | TRBV3-1 | CASSHVGAYEQYF
TRBJ2-5 | TRBV11-1 | CASSPMTSVETQYF
TRBJ2-3 | TRBV29-1 | CSVSRQSTDTQYF
TRBJ2-1 | TRBV13 | CASGFRYNEQFF
TRBJ1-1 | TRBV11-2 | CASSLDRLGGTEAFF